This T cell receptor (beta chain) is drawn from a study of T cell repertoires in cytomegalovirus infection. Overall study context: Indications came from public TCR beta signatures; they pointed to CMV infection and to a matching HLA type.

Turning to this clonotype: Antigen: not known.

This CDR3 is built from 16 residues. J was trimmed by 4 bases and V by 4 bases; bases with no gene match: 8. TCRdb analysed the reads with MiXCR anew, one entry per CDR3 protein. Here the sample spans 650,000 to 900,000 distinct CDR3 sequences, 25% to 30% being singletons. The clonotype was recovered from a human donor in good health (CMV status not recorded). Some clones in this sample may be carry-over from other donors' samples. This chain links TRBV12-3 or TRBV12-4 with TRBJ2-3, with TRBD1 matching 10 bases. This specimen was cultured CD8+ T cells from PBMCs, taken from culture after CMV antigen stimulation. The CDR3 nucleotides are TGTGCCAGCAGTTATTTCGACAGGGGGCTGGCAGATACGCAGTATTTT. Translated: CASSYFDRGLADTQYF.